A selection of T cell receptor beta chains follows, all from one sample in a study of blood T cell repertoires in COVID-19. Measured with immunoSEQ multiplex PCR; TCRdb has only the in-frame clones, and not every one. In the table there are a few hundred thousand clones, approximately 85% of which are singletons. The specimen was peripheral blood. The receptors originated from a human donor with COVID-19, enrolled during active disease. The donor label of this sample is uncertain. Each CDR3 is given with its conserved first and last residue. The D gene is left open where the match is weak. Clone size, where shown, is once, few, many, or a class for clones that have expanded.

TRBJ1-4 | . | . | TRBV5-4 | CASSLGRGVEKLFF | TGTGCCAGCAGCTTGGGCAGGGGAGTTGAAAAACTGTTTTTT
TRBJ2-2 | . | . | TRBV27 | CASSTLGTRWGGTLNTGELFF | TGTGCCAGCAGCACCCTGGGAACGCGCTGGGGGGGGACACTTAACACCGGGGAGCTGTTTTTT
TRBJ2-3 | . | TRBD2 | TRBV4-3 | CASSQAPSGRGRDTQYF | TGCGCCAGCAGCCAAGCCCCTAGCGGGAGGGGGAGAGATACGCAGTATTTT
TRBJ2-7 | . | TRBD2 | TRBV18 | CASSPGTSTNEQYF | TGTGCCAGCTCACCAGGGACTAGTACCAACGAGCAGTACTTC
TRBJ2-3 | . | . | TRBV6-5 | CASTRAYTRTDTQYF | TGTGCCAGCACGCGGGCCTACACCCGCACAGATACGCAGTATTTT
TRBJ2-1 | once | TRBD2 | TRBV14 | CASSQNELAGGIEQFF | TGTGCCAGCAGCCAGAATGAACTAGCGGGAGGTATTGAGCAGTTCTTC
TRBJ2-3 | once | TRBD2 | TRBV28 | CASRLKLAEITDTQYF | TGTGCCAGCAGGCTAAAACTAGCGGAGATCACAGATACGCAGTATTTT
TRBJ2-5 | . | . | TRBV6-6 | CASSPSGRGETQYF | TGTGCCAGCAGCCCCTCGGGCAGGGGAGAGACCCAGTACTTC
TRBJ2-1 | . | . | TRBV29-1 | CSVEGPMYYNEQFF | TGCAGCGTTGAAGGGCCGATGTACTACAATGAGCAGTTCTTC
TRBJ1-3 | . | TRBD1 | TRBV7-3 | CASSSGTGAAGGTIYF | TGTGCCAGCAGCTCCGGGACAGGGGCCGCTGGGGGCACCATATATTTT
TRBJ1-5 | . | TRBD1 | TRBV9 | CASSVGTGDYSNQPQHF | TGTGCCAGCAGCGTGGGGACAGGGGATTATAGCAATCAGCCCCAGCATTTT
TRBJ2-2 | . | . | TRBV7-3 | CASSYRRGGTGELFF | TGTGCCAGCAGCTACCGGAGGGGCGGCACCGGGGAGCTGTTTTTT
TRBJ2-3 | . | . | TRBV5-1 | CASSSPFTDTQYF | TGCGCCAGCAGCTCTCCCTTCACAGATACGCAGTATTTT
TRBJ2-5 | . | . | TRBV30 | CAWSVRFGGETQYF | TGTGCCTGGAGTGTAAGGTTCGGGGGAGAGACCCAGTACTTC
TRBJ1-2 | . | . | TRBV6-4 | CASSPLSGSGYTF | TGTGCCAGCAGTCCGCTTTCAGGGTCTGGCTACACCTTC
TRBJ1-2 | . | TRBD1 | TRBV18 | CASSPPADRVEVRGYTF | TGTGCCAGCTCACCACCGGCGGACAGGGTTGAAGTGCGGGGCTACACCTTC
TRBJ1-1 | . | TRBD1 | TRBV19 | CASSMGRGTEAFF | TGTGCCAGTAGTATGGGCAGGGGGACTGAAGCTTTCTTT
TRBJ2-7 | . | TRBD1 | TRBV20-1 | CSASITGVGEQYF | TGCAGTGCTAGTATAACAGGGGTGGGAGAGCAGTACTTC
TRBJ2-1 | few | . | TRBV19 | CASSAGRVVYNEQFF | TGTGCCAGTAGTGCGGGGCGTGTAGTTTACAATGAGCAGTTCTTC
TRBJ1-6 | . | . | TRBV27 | CASTRRPDNSPLHF | TGTGCCAGCACGCGGAGACCGGATAATTCACCCCTCCACTTT
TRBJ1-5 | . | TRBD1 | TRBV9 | CASSAGTGDQPQHF | TGTGCCAGCAGCGCAGGGACAGGGGATCAGCCCCAGCATTTT
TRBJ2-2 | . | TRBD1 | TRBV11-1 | CASSPTRTGYTGELFF | TGTGCCAGCAGCCCGACCCGGACAGGATACACCGGGGAGCTGTTTTTT
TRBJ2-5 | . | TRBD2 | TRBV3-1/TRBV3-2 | CASSQGSGTSGSLGGETQYF | TGTGCCAGCAGCCAAGGTTCCGGGACTAGCGGGTCTTTGGGTGGAGAGACCCAGTACTTC
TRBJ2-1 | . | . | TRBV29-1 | CSVKPRQVDNEQFF | TGCAGCGTGAAACCTAGACAGGTAGACAATGAGCAGTTCTTC
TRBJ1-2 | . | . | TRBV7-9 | CASSSVGRRGYTF | TGTGCCAGCAGCTCCGTCGGCCGCAGGGGCTACACCTTC
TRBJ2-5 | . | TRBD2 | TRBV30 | CAKRSYSGSVETQYF | TGTGCCAAAAGGTCCTATAGCGGGAGTGTGGAGACCCAGTACTTC
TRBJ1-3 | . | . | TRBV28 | CASSPPDRISGNTIYF | TGTGCCAGCAGTCCCCCAGACAGGATCTCTGGAAACACCATATATTTT
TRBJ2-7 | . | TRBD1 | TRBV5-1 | CASSLHDRGRDEQYF | TGCGCCAGCAGCTTACACGACAGGGGGCGCGACGAGCAGTACTTC
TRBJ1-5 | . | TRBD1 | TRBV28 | CASISGQGYQPQHF | TGTGCCAGCATCTCCGGACAGGGGTATCAGCCCCAGCATTTT
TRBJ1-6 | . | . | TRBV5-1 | CASRPQGANSPLHF | TGCGCCAGCAGGCCGCAGGGTGCCAATTCACCCCTCCACTTT
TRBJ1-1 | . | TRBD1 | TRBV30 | CAWNRGGGTEAFF | TGTGCCTGGAATCGAGGGGGCGGCACTGAAGCTTTCTTT
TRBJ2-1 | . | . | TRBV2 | CASSGQFNEQFF | TGTGCCAGCAGTGGGCAGTTCAATGAGCAGTTCTTC
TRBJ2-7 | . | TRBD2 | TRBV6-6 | CASSPRGGTSSYEQYF | TGTGCCAGCAGTCCCCGTGGCGGGACTAGTTCCTACGAGCAGTACTTC
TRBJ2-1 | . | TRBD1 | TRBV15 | CATSRDRQGAYNEQFF | TGTGCCACCAGCAGAGATAGACAGGGCGCATACAATGAGCAGTTCTTC
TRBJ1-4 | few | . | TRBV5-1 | CASSAGDDGLSGKVFF | TGCGCCAGCAGCGCGGGGGATGACGGGCTCTCCGGGAAGGTGTTTTTT
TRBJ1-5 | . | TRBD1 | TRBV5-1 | CASKQGPAGNQPQHF | TGCGCCAGTAAACAGGGGCCCGCTGGCAATCAGCCCCAGCATTTT
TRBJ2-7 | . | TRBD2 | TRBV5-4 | CASSRSGTSTYEQYF | TGTGCCAGCAGCCGATCCGGGACTAGCACCTACGAGCAGTACTTC
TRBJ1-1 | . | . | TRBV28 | CASIGGTNTEAFF | TGTGCCAGCATCGGGGGGACGAACACTGAAGCTTTCTTT
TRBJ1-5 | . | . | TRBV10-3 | CAISEDADSNQPQHF | TGTGCCATCAGTGAGGACGCGGATAGCAATCAGCCCCAGCATTTT